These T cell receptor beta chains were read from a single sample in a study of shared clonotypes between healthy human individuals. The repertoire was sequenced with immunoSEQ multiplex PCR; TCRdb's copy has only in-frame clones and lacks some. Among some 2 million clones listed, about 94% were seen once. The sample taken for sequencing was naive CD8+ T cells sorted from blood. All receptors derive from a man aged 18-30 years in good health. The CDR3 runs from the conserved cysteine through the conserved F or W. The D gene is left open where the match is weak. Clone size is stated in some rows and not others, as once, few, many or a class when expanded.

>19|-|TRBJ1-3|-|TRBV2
TGTGCCAGCAGTGAATTTGTCCGAGGGGAGGGGAGCTCTGGAAACACCATATATTTT
CASSEFVRGEGSSGNTIYF
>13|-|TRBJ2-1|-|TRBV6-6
TGTGCCAGCAGTTACGGGGGGCGGGATGAGCAGTTCTTC
CASSYGGRDEQFF
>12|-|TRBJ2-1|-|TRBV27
TGTGCCAGCAGCCGGGACTTCAATGAGCAGTTCTTC
CASSRDFNEQFF
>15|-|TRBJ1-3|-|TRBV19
TGTGCCAGTAGTATAGATGGGGAGGCTGGAAACACCATATATTTT
CASSIDGEAGNTIYF
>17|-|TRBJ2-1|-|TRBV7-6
TGTGCCAGCAGCTTAACCGGTGGGGGAGGCTCCTACAATGAGCAGTTCTTC
CASSLTGGGGSYNEQFF
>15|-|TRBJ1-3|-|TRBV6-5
TGTGCCAGCAGCGCACGGTTGCTCTCTGGAAACACCATATATTTT
CASSARLLSGNTIYF
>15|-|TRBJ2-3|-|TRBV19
TGTGCCAGTAGTATCGACAAGGAGGGCCCAGATACGCAGTATTTT
CASSIDKEGPDTQYF
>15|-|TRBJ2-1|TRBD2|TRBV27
TGTGCCAGCAGTGGCGCTAGCGGGAGACTGGATGAGCAGTTCTTC
CASSGASGRLDEQFF
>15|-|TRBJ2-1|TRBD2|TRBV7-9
TGTGCCAGCAGCCCGGCTAGCGGGGGGGCCGATGAGCAGTTCTTC
CASSPASGGADEQFF
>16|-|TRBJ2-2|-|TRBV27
TGTGCCAGCAGTTTAAATGACAGTCCAAACACCGGGGAGCTGTTTTTT
CASSLNDSPNTGELFF
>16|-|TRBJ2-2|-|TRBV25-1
TGTGCCAGCAGTGAATTAGGGACCGACGATCCCGGGGAGCTGTTTTTT
CASSELGTDDPGELFF
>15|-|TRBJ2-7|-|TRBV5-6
TGTGCCAGCAGCTTGGACGCCGGGACCCCGGGGGAGCAGTACTTC
CASSLDAGTPGEQYF
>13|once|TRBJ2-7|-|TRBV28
TGTGCCAGCAGTTTGTCGGGGGCCTACGAGCAGTACTTC
CASSLSGAYEQYF
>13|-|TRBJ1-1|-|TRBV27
TGTGCCAGCAGTTTTGGGAAGAACACTGAAGCTTTCTTT
CASSFGKNTEAFF
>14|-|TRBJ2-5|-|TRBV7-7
TGTGCTAGCAGCTTAGTCGGTGGGTCAGAGACCCAGTACTTC
CASSLVGGSETQYF
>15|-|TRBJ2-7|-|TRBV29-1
TGCAGCGTTGAAGATTCGAGGGGGGGCTCCTACGAGCAGTACTTC
CSVEDSRGGSYEQYF
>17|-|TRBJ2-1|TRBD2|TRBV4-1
TGCGCCAGCAGCCAAGCTCCACTAGCGGGAGCTTACAATGAGCAGTTCTTC
CASSQAPLAGAYNEQFF
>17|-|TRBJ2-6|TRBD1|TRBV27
TGTGCCAGCAGTTTATCCCCAGGGGGCTTTGGGGCCAACGTCCTGACTTTC
CASSLSPGGFGANVLTF
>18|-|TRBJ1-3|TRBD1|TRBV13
TGTGCCAGCAGACCCACCAGGGCCCCGACAGGGGCTGGAAACACCATATATTTT
CASRPTRAPTGAGNTIYF
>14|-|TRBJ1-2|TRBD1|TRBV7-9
TGTGCCAGCAGCCCACCCGGGACAGGCGAGGGCTACACCTTC
CASSPPGTGEGYTF
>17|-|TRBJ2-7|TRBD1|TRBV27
TGTGCCAGCAGTTTGACGAGACAGGGTTGGGAGCCCTACGAGCAGTACTTC
CASSLTRQGWEPYEQYF
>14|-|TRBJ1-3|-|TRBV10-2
TGCGCCAGCAGTGATGGGGGCTCTGGAAACACCATATATTTT
CASSDGGSGNTIYF
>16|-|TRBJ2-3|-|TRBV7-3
TGTGCCAGCAGCTTAAATGGGGGGGCCAACACAGATACGCAGTATTTT
CASSLNGGANTDTQYF
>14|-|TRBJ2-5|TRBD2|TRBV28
TGTGCCAGCAGCTCCCTCGTCGGGGGGGAGACCCAGTACTTC
CASSSLVGGETQYF
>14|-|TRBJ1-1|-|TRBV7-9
TGTGCCAGCAGCTCAGCGACCCTGAACACTGAAGCTTTCTTT
CASSSATLNTEAFF
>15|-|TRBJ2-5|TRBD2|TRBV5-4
TGTGCCAGCAGCTTGGGACTAGCGGGGAGAGAGACCCAGTACTTC
CASSLGLAGRETQYF
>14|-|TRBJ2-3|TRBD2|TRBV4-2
TGTGCCAGCTGGTCGGGGGGTAACACAGATACGCAGTATTTT
CASWSGGNTDTQYF
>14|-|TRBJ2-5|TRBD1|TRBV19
TGTGCCAGTAGTATGACAGGGGGTTGGGAGACCCAGTACTTC
CASSMTGGWETQYF
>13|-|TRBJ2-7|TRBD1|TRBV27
TGTGCCAGCAGTTTAGACAGGGGTAACGAGCAGTACTTC
CASSLDRGNEQYF
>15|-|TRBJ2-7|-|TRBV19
TGTGCCAGTAGTTCCGCAGGGGGGGTAGCCTACGAGCAGTACTTC
CASSSAGGVAYEQYF
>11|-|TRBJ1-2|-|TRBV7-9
TGTGCCAGCACCCAAATGGATGGCTACACCTTC
CASTQMDGYTF
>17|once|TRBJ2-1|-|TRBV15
TGTGCCACCAGCAAACCTTGGGGCACGAGCTCCTACAATGAGCAGTTCTTC
CATSKPWGTSSYNEQFF
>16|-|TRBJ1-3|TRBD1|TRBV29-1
TGCAGCACTCAGGCAGGGGGAGGTATTTTTGGAAACACCATATATTTT
CSTQAGGGIFGNTIYF
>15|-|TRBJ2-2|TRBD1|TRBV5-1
TGCGCCAGCAGCTTGGGACAGGGAATAACCGGGGAGCTGTTTTTT
CASSLGQGITGELFF
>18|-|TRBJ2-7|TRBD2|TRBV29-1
TGCAGCGTCGCGCTGACTAGCGGGAGGGCCGGGGGCTCCTACGAGCAGTACTTC
CSVALTSGRAGGSYEQYF
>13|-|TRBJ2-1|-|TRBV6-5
TGTGCCAGCAGTTACTACAGCAACAATGAGCAGTTCTTC
CASSYYSNNEQFF
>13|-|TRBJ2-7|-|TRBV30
TGTGCCTGGAGTGGCCCCTGGCGGGACGAGCAGTACTTC
CAWSGPWRDEQYF
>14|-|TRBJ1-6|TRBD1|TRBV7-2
TGTGCCAGCAGCTCGGGACAGCCTATGACGCCCCTCCACTTT
CASSSGQPMTPLHF
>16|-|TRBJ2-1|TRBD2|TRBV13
TGTGCCAGCAGCGCCCGACTAGCGGGGGGGGGCAATGAGCAGTTCTTC
CASSARLAGGGNEQFF
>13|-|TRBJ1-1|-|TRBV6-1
TGTGCCAGCGACCTGGGGACGAACACTGAAGCTTTCTTT
CASDLGTNTEAFF
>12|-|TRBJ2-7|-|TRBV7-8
TGTGCCAGCAGCACCGCGACCCACGAGCAGTACTTC
CASSTATHEQYF
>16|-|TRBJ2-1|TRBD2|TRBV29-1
TGCAGCGTCGAACAGATAGCGGGGCTGAGCGCAAATGAGCAGTTCTTC
CSVEQIAGLSANEQFF
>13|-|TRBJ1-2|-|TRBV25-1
TGTGCCAGCAGTGAATTAGCAGGATATGGCTACACCTTC
CASSELAGYGYTF
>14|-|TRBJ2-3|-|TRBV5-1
TGCGCCAGCAGCTTGGATGGGACCCCAGATACGCAGTATTTT
CASSLDGTPDTQYF
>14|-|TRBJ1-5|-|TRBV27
TGTGCCAGCAGTTCTCAGGGACTGTTTCAGCCCCAGCATTTT
CASSSQGLFQPQHF
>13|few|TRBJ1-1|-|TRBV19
TGTGCCAGTAGTATTGGGATAAACACTGAAGCTTTCTTT
CASSIGINTEAFF
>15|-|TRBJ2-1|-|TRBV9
TGTGCCAGCAGCTCAGAAGGGGGGCCCGACAATGAGCAGTTCTTC
CASSSEGGPDNEQFF
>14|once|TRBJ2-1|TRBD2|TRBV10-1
TGCGCCAGCAGTGACTGGACTAGCGAAAATGAGCAGTTCTTC
CASSDWTSENEQFF